A selection of T cell receptor beta chains follows, all from one sample in a study of T cell responses to AZD1222 COVID-19 vaccine. Clones were sequenced by immunoSEQ multiplex PCR, and TCRdb holds only the in-frame ones, with some missing. The sample shows about 110,000 clones, 85% to 90% of them seen only once. Sequenced here: peripheral blood, sampled on day 0 of AZD1222 vaccination. The origin of the receptors is an adult in good health. The CDR3 runs from the conserved cysteine through the conserved F or W. Fields, in order: V gene, J gene, clone size, D gene, CDR3 length, CDR3 protein, CDR3 DNA. A D gene is named only where the DNA matches it firmly. Expanded clones get a size class; other rows say once, few or many, or leave the size out.

v_call: TRBV28; j_call: TRBJ1-4; clone_size: NA; d_call: NA; cdr3_length: 15; cdr3_aa: CASRFPLQDNEKLFF; cdr3_nt: TGTGCCAGCAGATTTCCCCTCCAGGATAATGAAAAACTGTTTTTT
v_call: TRBV6-5; j_call: TRBJ2-7; clone_size: once; d_call: TRBD2; cdr3_length: 15; cdr3_aa: CASSYRLAGAYEQYF; cdr3_nt: TGTGCCAGCAGTTACAGGCTAGCGGGAGCCTACGAGCAGTACTTC
v_call: TRBV6-5; j_call: TRBJ2-7; clone_size: once; d_call: NA; cdr3_length: 15; cdr3_aa: CASSYSPGGLYEQYF; cdr3_nt: TGTGCCAGCAGTTACTCGCCAGGGGGGCTCTACGAGCAGTACTTC
v_call: TRBV28; j_call: TRBJ1-3; clone_size: NA; d_call: NA; cdr3_length: 15; cdr3_aa: CASSSVEGAGNTIYF; cdr3_nt: TGTGCCAGCAGTTCGGTTGAGGGAGCTGGAAACACCATATATTTT
v_call: TRBV7-8; j_call: TRBJ1-6; clone_size: once; d_call: TRBD1; cdr3_length: 18; cdr3_aa: CASSLGKGQGVNNSPLHF; cdr3_nt: TGTGCCAGCAGCTTAGGGAAAGGACAGGGGGTTAATAATTCACCCCTCCACTTT
v_call: TRBV6-5; j_call: TRBJ2-7; clone_size: NA; d_call: TRBD2; cdr3_length: 15; cdr3_aa: CASSSAGGPPYEQYF; cdr3_nt: TGTGCCAGCAGTTCAGCGGGAGGGCCCCCCTACGAGCAGTACTTC
v_call: TRBV20-1; j_call: TRBJ1-4; clone_size: NA; d_call: NA; cdr3_length: 15; cdr3_aa: CSASGGAGINEKLFF; cdr3_nt: TGCAGTGCCAGTGGCGGGGCTGGGATTAATGAAAAACTGTTTTTT
v_call: TRBV10-1; j_call: TRBJ2-1; clone_size: NA; d_call: TRBD2; cdr3_length: 13; cdr3_aa: CASSREGRHEQFF; cdr3_nt: TGCGCCAGCAGCCGGGAGGGCAGACATGAGCAGTTCTTC
v_call: TRBV5-1; j_call: TRBJ2-5; clone_size: NA; d_call: TRBD2; cdr3_length: 16; cdr3_aa: CASSLGLAGNQETQYF; cdr3_nt: TGCGCCAGCAGCTTGGGTCTAGCGGGAAACCAAGAGACCCAGTACTTC
v_call: TRBV25-1; j_call: TRBJ1-1; clone_size: NA; d_call: TRBD1; cdr3_length: 14; cdr3_aa: CASSYLQGSTEAFF; cdr3_nt: TGTGCCAGCAGTTACCTACAGGGGTCCACTGAAGCTTTCTTT
v_call: TRBV5-1; j_call: TRBJ2-2; clone_size: NA; d_call: NA; cdr3_length: 17; cdr3_aa: CASDPGDRGPRTGELFF; cdr3_nt: TGCGCCAGCGATCCTGGGGACCGCGGCCCGAGGACCGGGGAGCTGTTTTTT
v_call: TRBV7-2; j_call: TRBJ2-7; clone_size: NA; d_call: TRBD1; cdr3_length: 14; cdr3_aa: CASSPGQGADEQYF; cdr3_nt: TGTGCCAGCAGCCCGGGACAGGGGGCGGACGAGCAGTACTTC
v_call: TRBV21-1; j_call: TRBJ1-5; clone_size: NA; d_call: NA; cdr3_length: 17; cdr3_aa: CASSLGQGGPGNQPQHF; cdr3_nt: TGTGCCAGCAGCTTAGGACAGGGGGGCCCGGGCAATCAGCCCCAGCATTTT
v_call: TRBV18; j_call: TRBJ1-1; clone_size: NA; d_call: TRBD1; cdr3_length: 15; cdr3_aa: CASSAGQGVNTEAFF; cdr3_nt: TGTGCCAGCTCAGCCGGACAGGGGGTGAACACTGAAGCTTTCTTT
v_call: TRBV6-1; j_call: TRBJ1-2; clone_size: NA; d_call: NA; cdr3_length: 13; cdr3_aa: CASSDTGRLGYTF; cdr3_nt: TGTGCCAGCAGTGATACAGGGAGATTAGGCTACACCTTC
v_call: TRBV12-3/TRBV12-4; j_call: TRBJ1-3; clone_size: once; d_call: TRBD1; cdr3_length: 13; cdr3_aa: CASRIQGADTIYF; cdr3_nt: TGTGCCAGCAGGATACAGGGGGCGGACACCATATATTTT
v_call: TRBV21-1; j_call: TRBJ2-2; clone_size: NA; d_call: NA; cdr3_length: 16; cdr3_aa: CASSARDRGRNGELFF; cdr3_nt: TGTGCCAGCAGCGCTCGGGACAGGGGCCGGAACGGGGAGCTGTTTTTT
v_call: TRBV27; j_call: TRBJ2-7; clone_size: once; d_call: NA; cdr3_length: 13; cdr3_aa: CASSPSMNYEQYF; cdr3_nt: TGTGCCAGCAGTCCTTCGATGAACTACGAGCAGTACTTC
v_call: TRBV30; j_call: TRBJ1-2; clone_size: NA; d_call: NA; cdr3_length: 13; cdr3_aa: CAWTLGAGGGYTF; cdr3_nt: TGTGCCTGGACCCTAGGGGCAGGAGGAGGCTACACCTTC
v_call: TRBV10-3; j_call: TRBJ2-3; clone_size: NA; d_call: NA; cdr3_length: 13; cdr3_aa: CAITRDPRDTQYF; cdr3_nt: TGTGCCATCACCCGGGACCCCCGAGATACGCAGTATTTT
v_call: TRBV28; j_call: TRBJ2-3; clone_size: few; d_call: NA; cdr3_length: 14; cdr3_aa: CASSLSGEADTQYF; cdr3_nt: TGTGCCAGCAGTTTAAGTGGGGAAGCAGATACGCAGTATTTT
v_call: TRBV7-6; j_call: TRBJ2-3; clone_size: once; d_call: TRBD1; cdr3_length: 15; cdr3_aa: CASSLEGQGTDTQYF; cdr3_nt: TGTGCCAGCAGCTTAGAGGGACAGGGCACAGATACGCAGTATTTT
v_call: TRBV4-1; j_call: TRBJ2-2; clone_size: NA; d_call: TRBD2; cdr3_length: 16; cdr3_aa: CASSQSLAANTGELFF; cdr3_nt: TGCGCCAGCAGCCAAAGTCTAGCGGCGAACACCGGGGAGCTGTTTTTT
v_call: TRBV4-1; j_call: TRBJ2-7; clone_size: NA; d_call: NA; cdr3_length: 14; cdr3_aa: CASSLTGTVREQYF; cdr3_nt: TGCGCCAGCAGCCTTACTGGGACGGTTCGCGAGCAGTACTTC
v_call: TRBV5-5; j_call: TRBJ1-6; clone_size: NA; d_call: NA; cdr3_length: 14; cdr3_aa: CASSLLDNNSPLHF; cdr3_nt: TGTGCCAGCAGCTTGTTGGACAATAATTCACCCCTCCACTTT